The 30 T cell receptor beta chains presented below share a single source sample, sequenced in a study of fetal regulatory T cell absence and autoimmunity. Profiling relied on immunoSEQ multiplex PCR, and the TCRdb table lists in-frame clones only, not all of them. The data contain just over 45,000 clones, approximately 80% of them singletons. Sample: cord blood. These TCRs come from a newborn boy with IPEX syndrome.

The genes are TRBV4-3 and TRBJ2-1, with unresolved D. The CDR3 has 16 residues. Trimming pared 4 bases from V and 0 bases from J, leaving 13 bases between. The germline V gene has CDR1 LGHNA and CDR2 YSLEER. CDR3 sequence: CASSPIPLSSYNEQFF. The CDR3 region has the DNA TGCGCCAGCAGCCCAATCCCCCTGAGCTCCTACAATGAGCAGTTCTTC.

J is TRBJ2-5 and V is TRBV18; D remains ambiguous. The CDR3 is made up of 12 amino acids. V lost 6 bases and J lost 1, with 6 bases in between. The V gene's germline CDR1 is KGHSH and CDR2 LQKENI. CDR3 coding DNA: TGTGCCAGCTCGACGCTCCAAGAGACCCAGTACTTC. Encoded protein: CASSTLQETQYF.

This clone was seen a few times. The rearrangement joins TRBV4-1 to TRBJ1-5; 7 nucleotides align to TRBD1. Germline CDR1 reads MGHRA; CDR2 reads YSYEKL. The junction had 3 bases not matched to a gene; V was cut back by 0 bases and J by 7 bases. The CDR3 runs to 14 residues. The CDR3 nucleotides are TGCGCCAGCAGCCAAGATAGACAGGGCCAGCCCCAGCATTTT. Amino acid sequence: CASSQDRQGQPQHF.

J is TRBJ1-5 and V is TRBV6-5; D is unresolved. This CDR3 region has 14 residues. Trimming left V 6 bases short and J 0 bases short, with 9 bases between. Germline CDR1 MNHEY, CDR2 SVGAGI. CDR3 in amino acids: CASSWAYSNQPQHF. CDR3 nucleotide sequence: TGTGCCAGCAGCTGGGCCTATAGCAATCAGCCCCAGCATTTT.

This rearrangement joins TRBV7-9 to TRBJ2-1, with D possibly called TRBD1 or TRBD2 (5 bases each). The CDR3 runs to 15 residues. Germline V lookup: CDR1 SEHNR, CDR2 FQNEAQ (reference sequence). V lost 1 base to trimming and J lost 4 bases, with 11 bases between them. CDR3 coding DNA: TGTGCCAGCAGCTTAGTTGGGGGTATTTACAATGAGCAGTTCTTC. Protein: CASSLVGGIYNEQFF. Combining the CDR3 with reference TRBV7-9 and TRBJ2-1 gives the whole variable domain DTGVSQNPRHKITKRGQNVTFRCDPISEHNRLYWYRQTLGQGPEFLTYFQNEAQLEKSRLLSDRFSAERPKGSFSTLEIQRTEQGDSAMYLCASSLVGGIYNEQFFGPGTRLTVL.

V is TRBV7-2 and J is TRBJ2-1; maybe TRBD2 (5 bases). Trimming removed 5 bases from V and 0 bases from J, with 11 bases in between. Germline loops: CDR1 SGHTA, CDR2 FQGNSA. CDR3 length: 15 residues. The DNA of the CDR3 is TGTGCCAGCAGCCCAGGACGGGACTCCTACAATGAGCAGTTCTTC. This encodes CASSPGRDSYNEQFF.

For the CDR3, the DNA is TGTGCCTGGGACAGGGCGTTGAACACTGAAGCTTTCTTT. Protein sequence: CAWDRALNTEAFF. The chain carries TRBV30 and TRBJ1-1; 7 bases are a match to TRBD1. In germline, CDR1 is GTSNPN, CDR2 SVGIG (reference sequence). The CDR3 sequence is 13 residues long. V lost 5 bases and J lost 0; bases outside the gene matches: 3.

The CDR3: CASSRGGDSSYEQYF. For the CDR3, the DNA is TGCGCCAGCAGCCGAGGCGGGGACAGCTCCTACGAGCAGTACTTC. The rearrangement links TRBV4-1 to TRBJ2-5; tentatively, D is TRBD1 (7 bases). The J call is doubtful: the DNA matches TRBJ2-7 better. CDR1 and CDR2 (germline): MGHRA, YSYEKL. The CDR3 is 15 amino acids.

The chain has TRBV20-1 and TRBJ1-2, with 8 bases identical to TRBD1. This CDR3 region has 11 residues. Per germline, CDR1 DFQATT and CDR2 SNEGSKA (reference sequence). V shed 6 bases and J 4 bases; nucleotides not matched to a gene: 1. For the CDR3, the DNA is TGCAGTGCCGGACAGGGCTATGGCTACACCTTC. Encoded protein: CSAGQGYGYTF.

The chain recombines TRBV7-2 with TRBJ2-1; 13 bases map to TRBD2. The CDR3 runs to 17 residues. V gave up 5 bases and J gave up 9 bases; unmatched junction bases: 13. Germline loops: CDR1 SGHTA, CDR2 FQGNSA. Here the CDR3 reads CASSLKLLAGGPGEQFF. CDR3 in DNA: TGTGCCAGCAGCCTGAAATTACTAGCGGGGGGGCCAGGTGAGCAGTTCTTC. Drawing the rest from reference TRBV7-2 and TRBJ2-1, the complete variable domain is GAGVSQSPSNKVTEKGKDVELRCDPISGHTALYWYRQSLGQGLEFLIYFQGNSAPDKSGLPSDRFSAERTGGSVSTLTIQRTQQEDSAVYLCASSLKLLAGGPGEQFFGPGTRLTVL.

The chain couples TRBV5-4 to TRBJ2-2, with a tentative D call TRBD2 (6 bases). The CDR3 sequence is 17 residues long. From germline, CDR1 is SGHNT and CDR2 YYREEE (reference sequence). V was trimmed by 2 bases and J by 4 bases, leaving 18 bases between them. CDR3 coding DNA: TGTGCCAGCAGCTTCGCTTTTCGGGGGAAATTCACCGGGGAGCTGTTTTTT. It translates to CASSFAFRGKFTGELFF.

This clone occurred once. This chain uses TRBV7-2 with TRBJ2-7; D might be TRBD1 or TRBD2, each matching 5 bases. The CDR3 totals 13 residues. Trimming pared 5 bases from V and 1 base from J, leaving 9 bases between. CDR1 and CDR2 from the germline V gene are SGHTA and FQGNSA. This chain's CDR3 is CASSRDGSYEQYF. In DNA form, the CDR3 reads TGTGCCAGCAGCCGGGACGGTTCCTACGAGCAGTACTTC.

CDR3 amino acids: CAISEAGRGGLIEQYF. CDR3 DNA: TGTGCCATCAGTGAGGCGGGGCGGGGGGGCCTGATCGAGCAGTACTTC. V is TRBV10-3 and J is TRBJ2-7, with TRBD2 matching 9 bases. The CDR3 length is 16 residues. In germline, CDR1 is ENHRY, CDR2 SYGVKD. V lost 2 bases and J lost 6; bases outside the gene matches: 11.

The chain is built from TRBV14 and TRBJ1-1, with D hard to call. Germline V gene lookup returns CDR1 SGHDN and CDR2 FVKESK. The CDR3 contains 12 residues. The ends were cut back, 2 bases at V and 5 bases at J, with 6 bases in the middle. The CDR3 DNA reads TGTGCCAGCAGCCAATATGGAACTGAAGCTTTCTTT. Its translation: CASSQYGTEAFF.

J is TRBJ1-2 and V is TRBV5-6; 7 nucleotides match TRBD1. After removal of 0 bases from V and 4 bases from J, the junction contained 3 bases not matched to a gene. Germline CDR1 and CDR2: SGHDT and YYEEEE. The CDR3 runs 14 residues. The CDR3 sequence: CASSLDTGAYGYTF. The CDR3 bases are TGTGCCAGCAGCTTGGATACAGGGGCCTATGGCTACACCTTC.

The rearrangement links TRBV30 to TRBJ1-6; possible D gene TRBD1, 5 bases. CDR3 length: 13 residues. With 4 bases removed from V and 2 bases from J, the gap between germline ends came to 6 bases. The germline V gene encodes CDR1 GTSNPN and CDR2 SVGIG (reference sequence). The CDR3 DNA follows: TGTGCCTGGACAGGGACCTATAATTCACCCCTCCACTTT. Translation gives CAWTGTYNSPLHF.

The V and J genes are TRBV4-1 and TRBJ2-7; 8 nucleotides agree with TRBD2. This CDR3 contains 18 residues. V lost 1 base to trimming and J lost 0 bases; unmatched junction nucleotides: 11. Germline V CDR1 and CDR2: MGHRA, YSYEKL. The CDR3 DNA reads as TGCGCCAGCAGCCAAGTTGGTTCTGGGGCGGGGGGCTCCTACGAGCAGTACTTC. As protein: CASSQVGSGAGGSYEQYF.

The chain has TRBV10-3 and TRBJ2-5; the match to TRBD2 covers 9 bases. V was clipped by 6 bases and J by 1 base; unmatched bases: 6. Germline CDR1 is ENHRY and CDR2 is SYGVKD. The CDR3 sequence is 15 residues long. The CDR3 DNA reads TGTGCCATCAGGGGGACTAGCTCCCCCCAAGAGACCCAGTACTTC. It is translated as CAIRGTSSPQETQYF.

The rearrangement uses TRBV4-1 and TRBJ1-1; 9 bases are shared with TRBD1. J lost 1 base, V lost 1 base, and 7 bases had no gene match. Germline CDR1 reads MGHRA; CDR2 reads YSYEKL. There are 17 residues in the CDR3. In DNA form, the CDR3 reads TGCGCCAGCAGCCAAGGCCCCGGACAGGGGCGGAACACTGAAGCTTTCTTT. Translating gives CASSQGPGQGRNTEAFF.

The chain is built from TRBV7-9 and TRBJ2-3, with 14 bases lining up with TRBD2. The CDR3 loop spans 16 amino acids. Per germline, CDR1 SEHNR and CDR2 FQNEAQ (reference sequence). V was pared by 5 bases and J by 8 bases, with 9 bases of the junction left unmatched. DNA for the CDR3: TGTGCCAGCAGCCGAGGACTAGCGGGAGGTGACGGTACGCAGTATTTT. Protein sequence: CASSRGLAGGDGTQYF. The variable domain in full, with the rest retrieved from reference TRBV7-9 and TRBJ2-3, is DTGVSQNPRHKITKRGQNVTFRCDPISEHNRLYWYRQTLGQGPEFLTYFQNEAQLEKSRLLSDRFSAERPKGSFSTLEIQRTEQGDSAMYLCASSRGLAGGDGTQYFGPGTRLTVL.

This chain connects TRBV6-1 to TRBJ1-4, with D maybe TRBD1 (5 bases). CDR1 and CDR2 (germline): MNHNS, SASEGT. The V and J ends lost 9 bases and 8 bases respectively, with 19 bases between them. This CDR3 region has 14 residues. This CDR3 reads CASLRRSEGEKLFF. The CDR3 DNA reads as TGTGCCAGTCTTCGGAGGAGCGAGGGGGAAAAACTGTTTTTT.

The J gene is TRBJ2-6, the V gene TRBV19, with D possibly being TRBD1 or TRBD2 (5 bases each). The CDR3 is made up of 15 amino acids. Germline V gene lookup returns CDR1 LNHDA and CDR2 SQIVND (reference sequence). The V and J ends lost 5 bases and 4 bases respectively, with 12 bases between them. In nucleotides, the CDR3 is TGTGCCAGTAGTCGGCCAGGGACCGGGGCCAACGTCCTGACTTTC. This sequence encodes CASSRPGTGANVLTF. The full variable domain, rest sourced from reference TRBV19 and TRBJ2-6, is DGGITQSPKYLFRKEGQNVTLSCEQNLNHDAMYWYRQDPGQGLRLIYYSQIVNDFQKGDIAEGYSVSREKKESFPLTVTSAQKNPTAFYLCASSRPGTGANVLTFGAGSRLTVL.

The chain links TRBV5-1 to TRBJ1-4; 9 positions agree with TRBD1. The V gene's germline CDR1 is SGHRS and CDR2 YFSETQ. The V segment lost 3 bases and the J segment 8 bases; nucleotides outside the gene matches: 8. This CDR3 contains 15 residues. CDR3 residues: CASSSRTGEGEKLFF. The CDR3 DNA follows: TGCGCCAGCAGCTCACGGACAGGGGAAGGAGAAAAACTGTTTTTT.

This chain connects TRBV2 to TRBJ2-3; 7 nucleotides align to TRBD2. CDR1 and CDR2 (germline): SNHLY, FYNNEI. V was clipped by 2 bases and J by 4 bases; unmatched bases: 9. This CDR3 is 16 amino acids long. The CDR3 spells CASSEIGGRGADTQYF. In DNA form, the CDR3 reads TGTGCCAGCAGTGAAATCGGCGGGAGAGGGGCAGATACGCAGTATTTT.

V gene TRBV6-1 combines with J gene TRBJ2-5; a possible D gene is TRBD1 (6 bases). Trimming stripped 4 bases from V and 1 base from J, with 13 bases between. From germline, CDR1 is MNHNS and CDR2 SASEGT. The CDR3 sequence is 15 residues long. DNA for the CDR3: TGTGCCAGCAGTGGGCAGGGGTTATCCCAAGAGACCCAGTACTTC. Translating it yields CASSGQGLSQETQYF.

A single count supports this clone. The chain couples TRBV10-3 to TRBJ2-5; D gene unclear. The CDR3 loop spans 13 amino acids. Trimming shortened V by 3 bases and J by 7 bases, and 12 bases separated the two germline ends. From germline, CDR1 is ENHRY and CDR2 SYGVKD. CDR3: CAISEFVVGTQYF. The DNA for the CDR3 is TGTGCCATCAGTGAATTCGTGGTTGGGACCCAGTACTTC.

The chain links TRBV4-2 to TRBJ2-2; TRBD1 or TRBD2 may be the D gene (5 bases each). Germline CDR1 reads LGHNA; CDR2 reads YNFKEQ. V lost 5 bases to trimming and J lost 6 bases, with 13 bases between them. The CDR3 runs to 14 residues. The DNA for the CDR3 is TGTGCCAGCAGCTATCGTGGGGGAGCCGGGGAGCTGTTTTTT. Its translation: CASSYRGGAGELFF.

This clone appeared once. The genes are TRBV19 and TRBJ1-2; D perhaps matches TRBD1 (6 bases). The germline CDR1 and CDR2 sequences are LNHDA and SQIVND (reference sequence). V lost 4 bases to trimming and J lost 8 bases, with 11 bases between them. The CDR3 loop spans 12 amino acids. In nucleotides, the CDR3 is TGTGCCAGTAGTAACGGGGGCTGGGGCTACACCTTC. Translation gives CASSNGGWGYTF.

This clone was picked up one time. This chain connects TRBV6-5 to TRBJ1-5, with 11 positions matching TRBD1. J was trimmed by 10 bases and V by 5 bases; bases with no gene match: 4. This CDR3 is 13 amino acids long. Germline CDR1 is MNHEY and CDR2 is SVGAGI. The CDR3 sequence: CASSTDRGLPQHF. Here the CDR3 DNA reads TGTGCCAGCAGTACGGACAGGGGGCTTCCCCAGCATTTT.

This chain uses TRBV7-9 with TRBJ1-6; TRBD1 might be the D (6 bases). V lost 5 bases and J 7 bases, leaving 15 bases between the germline ends. This CDR3 is built from 15 residues. Germline values: CDR1 SEHNR, CDR2 FQNEAQ (reference sequence). CDR3 loop: CASSRRQDGNSPLHF. DNA for the CDR3: TGTGCCAGCAGCCGGAGACAGGACGGGAATTCACCCCTCCACTTT.